A single sample is the source of the 30 T cell receptor beta chains below, sequenced in a study of Tregs in tolerant kidney transplant recipients. Using immunoSEQ multiplex PCR, the repertoire was profiled, and TCRdb retains in-frame clones only, with some absent. The sample yields about 110,000 clones, 90% seen once. This specimen was CD4+ T cells from blood, taken before the transplant. The receptors originated from a human donor who received a combined kidney and bone marrow transplant.

V usage is TRBV28 and J usage is TRBJ2-7; the D gene is possibly TRBD2 (7 bases). This CDR3 contains 14 residues. Per the germline V gene, CDR1 is MDHEN and CDR2 is SYDVKM. Trimming removed 5 bases at V and 6 bases at J, with 17 bases between. The CDR3 reads CASSRGAGRGEQYF. CDR3 DNA: TGTGCCAGCAGTCGGGGGGCGGGAAGGGGCGAGCAGTACTTC.

The table lists this clone with a few counts. The sample carries other DNA sequences with the same CDR3. The chain has TRBV5-1 and TRBJ2-1, with 8 nucleotides matching TRBD2. Germline V gene lookup returns CDR1 SGHRS and CDR2 YFSETQ. There are 14 residues in the CDR3. Unmatched junction bases numbered 1, after V lost 4 bases and J lost 1 base. The CDR3 DNA follows: TGCGCCAGCAGCCCGGGAGGGTCCTACAATGAGCAGTTCTTC. Its protein is CASSPGGSYNEQFF.

The CDR3 loop reads CASSERGSYEQYF. The CDR3 DNA reads TGCGCCAGCAGTGAGCGGGGTTCCTACGAGCAGTACTTC. This chain connects TRBV10-1 to TRBJ2-7; weak D call: TRBD2 (5 bases). The V and J ends lost 2 bases and 1 base respectively, with 6 bases between them. The CDR3 runs 13 residues. CDR1 WNHNN and CDR2 SYGVQD come from the germline V gene (reference sequence).

V is TRBV2 and J is TRBJ1-1, with TRBD1 as a possible D gene (5 bases). CDR1 and CDR2 from the germline V gene are SNHLY and FYNNEI. V gave up 6 bases and J gave up 5 bases, with 19 bases separating them. This CDR3 is built from 15 residues. The DNA for the CDR3 is TGTGCCAGCAGACCTACCCAGGGACGGGGGACTGAAGCTTTCTTT. It specifies CASRPTQGRGTEAFF.

The chain is built from TRBV7-2 and TRBJ2-2; D not certain. The length of the CDR3 is 13 residues. V was clipped by 6 bases and J by 3 bases, with 8 bases between them. In germline, CDR1 is SGHTA, CDR2 FQGNSA. The DNA for the CDR3 is TGTGCCAGCAGAAGACAAGACACCGGGGAGCTGTTTTTT. Amino acids: CASRRQDTGELFF.

This chain uses TRBV10-3 with TRBJ2-5; TRBD2 matches 11 bases. In germline, CDR1 is ENHRY, CDR2 SYGVKD. Losses at the gene ends were 3 bases for V and 1 base for J; bases not matched to a gene: 4. The CDR3 length is 16 residues. The CDR3 loop is CAISESGTSGQETQYF. For the CDR3, the DNA is TGTGCCATCAGTGAATCCGGGACTAGCGGCCAAGAGACCCAGTACTTC.

The V and J genes are TRBV6-5 and TRBJ2-3, with D unclear. Germline assignment: CDR1 MNHEY and CDR2 SVGAGI. Deletions cut 8 bases from V and 0 bases from J, with 12 bases between. The CDR3 sequence is 14 residues long. The CDR3 is CASPAGPSTDTQYF. CDR3 sequence (DNA): TGTGCCAGCCCAGCTGGGCCCAGCACAGATACGCAGTATTTT.

The J gene is TRBJ2-3, the V gene TRBV11-2; tentatively, D is TRBD2 (6 bases). Trimming pared 4 bases from V and 0 bases from J, leaving 8 bases between. The CDR3 covers 14 residues. Germline-derived CDR1 and CDR2 are SGHAT and FQNNGV. CDR3 residues: CASSSGTSTDTQYF. For the CDR3, the DNA is TGTGCCAGCAGCTCGGGGACTAGCACAGATACGCAGTATTTT.

The genes are TRBV7-9 and TRBJ2-7; 7 bases agree with TRBD1. This CDR3 has 16 residues. J gave up 0 bases and V 1 base, and 6 bases lay outside the gene matches. Germline assignment: CDR1 SEHNR and CDR2 FQNEAQ (reference sequence). The DNA for the CDR3 is TGTGCCAGCAGCTTAGTATCGACAGGGAGCTCCTACGAGCAGTACTTC. Translation: CASSLVSTGSSYEQYF.

The J gene is TRBJ2-5, the V gene TRBV5-1; possible D gene TRBD1, 6 bases. Germline loops: CDR1 SGHRS, CDR2 YFSETQ. The V end was cut by 4 bases, the J end by 0 bases, with 10 bases between. This CDR3 spans 14 amino acids. CDR3 DNA: TGCGCCAGCAGCCCCCGGACAGACCAAGAGACCCAGTACTTC. Its protein is CASSPRTDQETQYF. The whole variable domain, remainder taken from reference TRBV5-1 and TRBJ2-5, is KAGVTQTPRYLIKTRGQQVTLSCSPISGHRSVSWYQQTPGQGLQFLFEYFSETQRNKGNFPGRFSGRQFSNSRSEMNVSTLELGDSALYLCASSPRTDQETQYFGPGTRLLVL.

This chain connects TRBV6-1 to TRBJ2-1; 14 bases are shared with TRBD2. CDR3 length: 15 amino acids. The V gene's germline CDR1 is MNHNS and CDR2 SASEGT. The junction had 10 bases not matched to a gene; V was cut back by 8 bases and J by 10 bases. CDR3 DNA: TGTGCCAGCGGAGTTGGGGGACTAGCGGGAGACGAGCAGTTCTTC. Translating it yields CASGVGGLAGDEQFF.

The CDR3 reads CASSPGTGWHEQYF. CDR3 coding DNA: TGTGCCAGCTCACCAGGGACAGGGTGGCACGAGCAGTACTTC. This chain connects TRBV18 to TRBJ2-7; 9 positions agree with TRBD1. The CDR3 sequence is 14 residues long. The germline V gene encodes CDR1 KGHSH and CDR2 LQKENI. The V segment lost 2 bases and the J segment 5 bases; nucleotides outside the gene matches: 4.

The chain uses TRBV28 and TRBJ2-4; 8 bases line up with TRBD2. V dropped 2 bases and J dropped 8; count of bases not matched to a gene: 5. The CDR3 spans 14 residues. Germline CDR1 is MDHEN and CDR2 is SYDVKM. Here the CDR3 reads CASSLGGGGHIQYF. The CDR3 DNA reads as TGTGCCAGCAGTTTAGGCGGCGGGGGGCACATTCAGTACTTC.

This clone was recorded once. The V and J genes are TRBV5-6 and TRBJ2-1; 15 bases agree with TRBD2. CDR1 and CDR2 from the germline V gene are SGHDT and YYEEEE. V dropped 4 bases and J dropped 5; count of bases not matched to a gene: 4. The CDR3 contains 16 residues. This CDR3 reads CASSRGLAGGNNEQFF. The CDR3 region has the DNA TGTGCCAGCAGCAGGGGACTAGCGGGGGGAAACAATGAGCAGTTCTTC.

This chain joins TRBV11-2 and TRBJ2-4; 8 bases agree with TRBD1. The CDR3 extends over 14 amino acids. Germline loops: CDR1 SGHAT, CDR2 FQNNGV. Trimming took 4 bases from V and 8 from J; bases not matched to a gene: 7. CDR3 DNA: TGTGCCAGCAGCTCGCAGGGGGCTGTGTACATTCAGTACTTC. It encodes CASSSQGAVYIQYF.

This clone was observed once. V and J are TRBV9 and TRBJ2-1; maybe TRBD2 (6 bases). Germline-derived CDR1 and CDR2 are SGDLS and YYNGEE. This CDR3 contains 15 residues. V gave up 3 bases and J gave up 7 bases, with 17 bases separating them. In nucleotides, the CDR3 is TGTGCCAGCAGCGCCCCCGGGAGCTTGAGGAATGAGCAGTTCTTC. Translating it yields CASSAPGSLRNEQFF.

The J gene is TRBJ2-2, the V gene TRBV19, with D maybe TRBD1 (6 bases). V shed 6 bases and J shed 6 bases, with 8 bases lying between them. CDR1 and CDR2 (germline): LNHDA, SQIVND (reference sequence). The CDR3 has 12 residues. The CDR3 nucleotides read TGTGCCAGTAGAGGGGGTCCCGGGGAGCTGTTTTTT. It specifies CASRGGPGELFF.

V usage is TRBV5-6 and J usage is TRBJ2-1; 7 positions agree with TRBD1. The CDR3 loop spans 16 amino acids. CDR1 SGHDT and CDR2 YYEEEE come from the germline V gene. V gave up 4 bases and J gave up 3 bases; unmatched junction bases: 10. The CDR3 sequence is CASSKQNRGSYNEQFF. Written as DNA, the CDR3 is TGTGCCAGCAGCAAGCAAAACAGGGGTAGCTACAATGAGCAGTTCTTC.

The rearrangement links TRBV19 to TRBJ1-1, with D uncertain. Trimming pared 5 bases from V and 1 base from J, leaving 8 bases between. The CDR3 sequence is 13 residues long. Germline CDR1 reads LNHDA; CDR2 reads SQIVND (reference sequence). CDR3: CASSGEANTEAFF. The DNA for the CDR3 is TGTGCCAGTAGTGGGGAGGCGAACACTGAAGCTTTCTTT.

The chain links TRBV19 to TRBJ1-2; 10 nucleotides line up with TRBD1. Trimming cost V 5 bases and J 8 bases; bases outside gene matches: 11. The germline CDR1 and CDR2 sequences are LNHDA and SQIVND (reference sequence). The CDR3 contains 15 residues. CDR3 coding DNA: TGTGCCAGTAGTCCCCGACAGGGGGCATTTAGGGGCTACACCTTC. Translating it yields CASSPRQGAFRGYTF.

The V call is TRBV6-5, the J call TRBJ2-1; 9 bases agree with TRBD2. Germline values: CDR1 MNHEY, CDR2 SVGAGI. There are 15 residues in the CDR3. The ends lost 6 bases at V and 10 bases at J; junction bases unmatched: 13. CDR3 sequence reads: CASRMTMGLAREQFF. The CDR3, as DNA: TGTGCCAGCAGAATGACTATGGGACTAGCCAGGGAGCAGTTCTTC.

This clone came up a few times. The chain uses TRBV19 and TRBJ1-1; TRBD1 matches at 7 bases. The germline V gene has CDR1 LNHDA and CDR2 SQIVND (reference sequence). CDR3 length: 14 residues. J was trimmed by 7 bases and V by 3 bases; bases with no gene match: 8. The CDR3: CASSIPNRDSEAFF. DNA of the CDR3: TGTGCCAGTAGTATCCCTAACCGGGACAGTGAAGCTTTCTTT. The entire variable domain, with the rest obtained from reference TRBV19 and TRBJ1-1, is as follows: DGGITQSPKYLFRKEGQNVTLSCEQNLNHDAMYWYRQDPGQGLRLIYYSQIVNDFQKGDIAEGYSVSREKKESFPLTVTSAQKNPTAFYLCASSIPNRDSEAFFGQGTRLTVV.

The chain recombines TRBV4-3 with TRBJ1-2; 8 nucleotides agree with TRBD1. Trimming took 1 base from V and 3 from J; bases not matched to a gene: 4. There are 15 residues in the CDR3. Germline CDR1 is LGHNA and CDR2 is YSLEER. Written as DNA, the CDR3 is TGCGCCAGCAGCCAAGGGACAGGGCCCTACTATGGCTACACCTTC. Amino acid sequence: CASSQGTGPYYGYTF.

The rearrangement links TRBV5-5 to TRBJ2-2, with 9 bases matching TRBD2. CDR1 and CDR2 from the germline V gene are SGHKS and YYEKEE (reference sequence). The CDR3 spans 18 residues. V dropped 3 bases and J dropped 3; count of bases not matched to a gene: 12. This chain's CDR3 is CASSYGRVAGADTGELFF. CDR3 bases: TGTGCCAGCAGCTACGGGAGGGTAGCGGGGGCGGACACCGGGGAGCTGTTTTTT.

The V and J genes are TRBV28 and TRBJ1-4; 9 positions agree with TRBD1. The CDR3 is made up of 15 amino acids. The trim removed 5 bases at V and 8 bases at J, leaving 9 bases unmatched. Per the germline V gene, CDR1 is MDHEN and CDR2 is SYDVKM. The CDR3 protein is CASSPPGTGKEKLFF. The CDR3 DNA sequence: TGTGCCAGCAGTCCCCCCGGGACAGGGAAAGAAAAACTGTTTTTT.

The chain carries TRBV6-5 and TRBJ1-2; possible D gene TRBD1, 6 bases. The CDR3 length is 11 residues. Germline V CDR1 and CDR2: MNHEY, SVGAGI. V lost 7 bases to trimming and J lost 7 bases, with 10 bases between them. DNA of the CDR3: TGTGCCAGCACCAAAGGGGGTGGCTACACCTTC. This sequence encodes CASTKGGGYTF.

The genes are TRBV28 and TRBJ2-7; 7 bases are a match to TRBD1. Germline V gene sequence: CDR1 MDHEN, CDR2 SYDVKM. The CDR3 runs 13 residues. J was trimmed by 3 bases and V by 3 bases; bases with no gene match: 2. CDR3 amino acids: CASSLPGGYEQYF. The DNA for the CDR3 is TGTGCCAGCAGTTTGCCAGGGGGCTACGAGCAGTACTTC.

The chain joins TRBV6-1 to TRBJ1-2, with a weak D call TRBD1 (6 bases). The CDR3 covers 12 residues. In germline, CDR1 is MNHNS, CDR2 SASEGT. Trimming left V 6 bases short and J 8 bases short, with 13 bases between. CDR3 coding DNA: TGTGCCAGCAGCGCATACAGGGACGGCTACACCTTC. Translated: CASSAYRDGYTF.

Only one count was recorded for this clone. This chain uses TRBV11-3 with TRBJ2-3; 10 nucleotides match TRBD2. Trimming removed 5 bases from V and 2 bases from J; junction bases left unmatched: 7. This CDR3 has 16 amino acids. CDR1 is SGHNT, CDR2 YENEEA, per germline. The CDR3 nucleotides are TGTGCCAGCAGCCGGACTAGCGGCCTTACCACAGATACGCAGTATTTT. It codes for CASSRTSGLTTDTQYF.

This chain links TRBV27 with TRBJ2-7; 8 nucleotides agree with TRBD1. The CDR3 extends over 15 amino acids. Per the germline V gene, CDR1 is MNHEY and CDR2 is SMNVEV (reference sequence). V was pared by 5 bases and J by 4 bases, with 10 bases of the junction left unmatched. CDR3 sequence: CASSPGQVTWYEQYF. The CDR3 DNA follows: TGTGCCAGCAGTCCGGGACAGGTAACATGGTACGAGCAGTACTTC.